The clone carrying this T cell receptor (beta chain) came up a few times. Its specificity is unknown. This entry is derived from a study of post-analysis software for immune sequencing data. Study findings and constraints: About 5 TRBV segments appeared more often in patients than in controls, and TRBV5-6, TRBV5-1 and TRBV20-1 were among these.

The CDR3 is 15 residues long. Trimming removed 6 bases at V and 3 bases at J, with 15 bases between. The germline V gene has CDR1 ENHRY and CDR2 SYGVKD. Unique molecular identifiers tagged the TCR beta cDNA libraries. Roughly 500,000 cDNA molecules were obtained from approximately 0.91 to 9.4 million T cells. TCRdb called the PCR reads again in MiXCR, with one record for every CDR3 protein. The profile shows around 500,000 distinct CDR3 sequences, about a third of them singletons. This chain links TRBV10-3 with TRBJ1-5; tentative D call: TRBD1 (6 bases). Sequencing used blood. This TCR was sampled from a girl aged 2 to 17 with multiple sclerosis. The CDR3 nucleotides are TGTGCCATCAGAGAGCACGACAGGCCCAATCAGCCCCAGCATTTT. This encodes CAIREHDRPNQPQHF.